Below, 10 T cell receptor beta chains from the same sample are listed, as sequenced in a study of blood T cells in healthy people across ages. Alongside a J-beta primer mix, a sample-barcoded 5' primer served in a second PCR lasting about 7 to 11 cycles. TCRdb recomputed calls from the 5' RACE reads with MiXCR, one row per CDR3 protein. The sample carries fewer than 750,000 distinct CDR3 sequences, around 50% recorded once. The sample taken for sequencing was blood. These receptors came from an elderly man in good health.

The chain employs TRBV28 and TRBJ2-7; unclear D gene. Trimming left V 10 bases short and J 3 bases short, with 19 bases between. The CDR3 is 14 amino acids. CDR1 and CDR2 from the germline V gene are MDHEN and SYDVKM. The CDR3 is CATSTQTGRYEQYF. Here the CDR3 DNA reads TGTGCCACTTCCACTCAGACTGGGCGCTACGAGCAGTACTTC.

This clonotype was seen at least ten times. A much larger clonotype is one base distant, so this may be a read error. The chain has TRBV6-5 and TRBJ2-1; 8 bases fit TRBD2. The DNA end favors TRBJ2-7, so the J call may be wrong. The CDR3 is made up of 14 amino acids. Looked up from germline, CDR1 is MNHEY and CDR2 is SVGAGI. The CDR3 is CASSLAEHYNEQYF. CDR3 bases: TGTGCCAGTTCACTAGCGGAGCACTACAATGAGCAGTACTTC.

CDR3 region: CASTARTDNYGYTF. CDR3 DNA: TGTGCCAGCACCGCGAGGACGGATAACTATGGCTACACCTTC. J is TRBJ1-2 and V is TRBV5-5, with unresolved D. Germline V gene lookup returns CDR1 SGHKS and CDR2 YYEKEE (reference sequence). This CDR3 is 14 amino acids long. Trimming cost V 6 bases and J 1 base, with 13 bases left between them.

In its sample, this clonotype was seen once. Compared with germline, one end of the junction differs, possibly owing to a read error. The chain has TRBV15 and TRBJ1-6; perhaps TRBD1 as D (6 bases). The CDR3 is made up of 14 amino acids. Germline lookup yields CDR1 LNHNV and CDR2 YYDKDF (reference sequence). CDR3 residues: CASSRDTGTSPLHF. CDR3 nucleotide sequence: TGTGCCTCCAGCCGAGACACAGGGACCTCACCCCTCCACTTT.

This chain uses TRBV7-6 with TRBJ1-1; no firm D call. V lost 4 bases to trimming and J lost 2 bases, with 11 bases between them. This CDR3 region has 14 residues. The germline V gene has CDR1 SGHVS and CDR2 FNYEAQ. The CDR3 coding sequence is TGTGCCAGCAGCTCCCTGGGAACAAACACTGAAGCTTTCTTT. Its protein product is CASSSLGTNTEAFF.

The chain employs TRBV20-1 and TRBJ2-2, with 9 bases fitting TRBD2. J was trimmed by 7 bases and V by 6 bases; bases with no gene match: 12. The germline CDR1 and CDR2 sequences are DFQATT and SNEGSKA (reference sequence). The CDR3 spans 15 residues. The CDR3 protein is CSAQVSGGQVGELFF. DNA of the CDR3: TGCAGTGCGCAAGTTAGCGGGGGTCAGGTCGGGGAGCTGTTTTTT.

The sample holds many counts of this clonotype. The chain is built from TRBV6-5 and TRBJ2-6; 7 nucleotides line up with TRBD1. This CDR3 has 17 amino acids. The J segment lost 0 bases and the V segment lost 4 bases, leaving 6 bases of the junction unmatched. CDR1 and CDR2 from the germline V gene are MNHEY and SVGAGI. CDR3 residues: CASSWGQLSSGANVLTF. The CDR3 DNA follows: TGTGCCAGCAGTTGGGGACAGCTAAGCTCTGGGGCCAACGTCCTGACTTTC.

The chain has TRBV20-1 and TRBJ2-5; D is perhaps TRBD1 (6 bases). Germline V gene data show CDR1 as DFQATT and CDR2 as SNEGSKA (reference sequence). The V end lost 5 bases, the J end lost 1 base, and 17 bases lay between the germline ends. CDR3 length: 15 amino acids. The CDR3 here is CSAPRGIGVQETQYF. The CDR3 bases are TGCAGTGCTCCCAGGGGTATCGGAGTCCAAGAGACCCAGTACTTC.

This clonotype has more than one count but fewer than ten. The rearrangement uses TRBV7-2 and TRBJ2-3, with TRBD1 identical over 8 bases. The CDR3 covers 13 residues. Germline CDR1 reads SGHTA; CDR2 reads FQGNSA. J lost 10 bases, V lost 5 bases, and 8 bases had no gene match. The CDR3 coding sequence is TGTGCCAGCAGCGTACCGGGACAGGTTCCGCAGTATTTT. Amino acid sequence: CASSVPGQVPQYF.

This rearrangement joins TRBV6-2 or TRBV6-3 to TRBJ1-1; D may be TRBD1 (5 bases). CDR3 length: 14 amino acids. Looked up from germline, CDR1 is MNHEY and CDR2 is SVGEGT. Trimming cost V 2 bases and J 3 bases, with 10 bases left between them. CDR3 DNA: TGTGCCAGCAGTTACGCCTCAGGGTACACTGAAGCTTTCTTT. Protein product: CASSYASGYTEAFF.